The 16 T cell receptor beta chains presented below share a single source sample, sequenced in a study of early T cells in non-severe SARS-CoV-2 infection. TCRdb reprocessed the 5' RACE reads with MiXCR, giving one entry per CDR3 protein. The sample holds 42,000 or so distinct CDR3 sequences, approximately 5.9% seen once. Sample: whole blood, taken at baseline. The receptors here all came from an adult who was a healthcare worker with PCR-confirmed SARS-CoV-2 infection or an uninfected control (not recorded which).

This clonotype was detected ten times or more. This chain joins TRBV2 and TRBJ1-1, with TRBD1 identical over 9 bases. Germline lookup yields CDR1 SNHLY and CDR2 FYNNEI. The V and J ends lost 5 bases and 4 bases, in that order; junction bases with no gene match: 5. This CDR3 comprises 14 residues. CDR3 nucleotide sequence: TGTGCCAGCAGTAAGGGACAGGGATCCACTGAAGCTTTCTTT. Residues: CASSKGQGSTEAFF.

In this sample, this clonotype turned up many times. The rearrangement links TRBV11-2 to TRBJ2-5; tentatively, D is TRBD1 (6 bases). The CDR3 is 13 amino acids. The V end lost 4 bases, the J end lost 3 bases, and 9 bases lay between the germline ends. Germline V gene lookup returns CDR1 SGHAT and CDR2 FQNNGV. The CDR3 loop is CASSSYREETQYF. The CDR3, as DNA: TGTGCCAGCAGCTCGTACAGGGAAGAGACCCAGTACTTC.

This clonotype was counted at least ten times. In nucleotides, the CDR3 is TGTGCCAGTAGGGAGGACCACCCCGGGACAGATACGCAGTATTTT. Its protein is CASREDHPGTDTQYF. The chain has TRBV19 and TRBJ2-3; D perhaps matches TRBD2 (5 bases). This CDR3 is 15 amino acids long. V lost 6 bases, J lost 3 bases, and 16 bases lay in between. CDR1 and CDR2 from the germline V gene are LNHDA and SQIVND (reference sequence).

This clonotype showed up many times. The chain couples TRBV2 to TRBJ2-2; D uncertain. The CDR3 runs to 14 residues. The V end was cut by 6 bases, the J end by 5 bases, with 13 bases between. Germline V CDR1 and CDR2: SNHLY, FYNNEI. For the CDR3, the DNA is TGTGCCAGCAGGGGGTTTTTCCGAACCGGGGAGCTGTTTTTT. It encodes CASRGFFRTGELFF.

A few counts support this clonotype. The chain employs TRBV7-2 and TRBJ1-5, with a weak D call TRBD1 (5 bases). From germline, CDR1 is SGHTA and CDR2 FQGNSA. V was pared by 4 bases and J by 7 bases, with 14 bases between. The CDR3 has 14 amino acids. The DNA for the CDR3 is TGTGCCAGCAGCTCTTATCGAGGGGTGCAGCCCCAGCATTTT. This codes for CASSSYRGVQPQHF.

This clonotype was seen only a few times. The chain couples TRBV3-1 to TRBJ2-1; possibly TRBD1 for D (6 bases). The CDR3 extends over 12 amino acids. V lost 1 base to trimming and J lost 13 bases, with 11 bases between them. Germline loops: CDR1 LGHDT, CDR2 YNNKEL (reference sequence). In DNA, the CDR3 is TGTGCCAGCAGCCAAGGGGCAGGGGCTCAGTTCTTC. Its translation: CASSQGAGAQFF.

Points on this clonotype: Here the CDR3 omits its conserved ending phenylalanine or tryptophan, so a read error is the likely source. The V and J genes are TRBV20-1 and TRBJ1-2; tentative D call: TRBD1 (5 bases). The germline V and J ends were trimmed by 1 base and 3 bases, with 12 bases remaining between them. This CDR3 comprises 14 residues. Germline V CDR1 and CDR2: DFQATT, SNEGSKA (reference sequence). CDR3 protein: CSARGRGYDYGYTI. CDR3 DNA sequence: TGCAGTGCTAGAGGACGGGGCTATGACTATGGCTACACCATC.

At least ten counts were recorded for this clonotype. The chain links TRBV20-1 to TRBJ2-6; no clear D gene. Germline CDR1 DFQATT, CDR2 SNEGSKA (reference sequence). This CDR3 contains 13 residues. The V end was cut by 1 base, the J end by 4 bases, with 5 bases between. The CDR3 reads CSARVQGANVLTF. For the CDR3, the DNA is TGCAGTGCTAGAGTACAGGGGGCCAACGTCCTGACTTTC.

Many counts were recorded for this clonotype. V gene TRBV10-3 combines with J gene TRBJ2-7; the D is unclear. The CDR3 consists of 13 residues. V was clipped by 2 bases and J by 0 bases, with 5 bases between them. Germline values: CDR1 ENHRY, CDR2 SYGVKD. CDR3 bases: TGTGCCATCAGTGAGGGCAGCTCCTACGAGCAGTACTTC. Protein sequence: CAISEGSSYEQYF.

This clonotype was seen ten or more times. CDR3 sequence (DNA): TGTGCCAGCAGCTTAGTAAAGGGCAACCAAGAGACCCAGTACTTC. Amino acids: CASSLVKGNQETQYF. The rearrangement uses TRBV7-9 and TRBJ2-5; the D is unclear. This CDR3 has 15 residues. Germline CDR1 is SEHNR and CDR2 is FQNEAQ (reference sequence). With 1 base removed from V and 0 bases from J, the gap between germline ends came to 9 bases.

This clonotype has a handful of counts. The chain carries TRBV11-2 and TRBJ2-7, with D possibly TRBD1 on 5 matching bases. Germline V lookup: CDR1 SGHAT, CDR2 FQNNGV. V lost 5 bases to trimming and J lost 3 bases, with 14 bases between them. The length of the CDR3 is 14 residues. CDR3 DNA sequence: TGTGCCAGCAGCCCGACAGAGATCAGCTACGAGCAGTACTTC. It yields the protein CASSPTEISYEQYF. The entire variable domain, with the rest obtained from reference TRBV11-2 and TRBJ2-7, is as follows: EAGVAQSPRYKIIEKRQSVAFWCNPISGHATLYWYQQILGQGPKLLIQFQNNGVVDDSQLPKDRFSAERLKGVDSTLKIQPAKLEDSAVYLCASSPTEISYEQYFGPGTRLTVT.

This clonotype appeared many times. The CDR3 reads CASRWGGTDTQYF. CDR3 nucleotide sequence: TGTGCCAGTAGGTGGGGAGGGACAGATACGCAGTATTTT. The chain couples TRBV19 to TRBJ2-3; TRBD2 aligns across 7 bases. The length of the CDR3 is 13 residues. J lost 3 bases, V lost 6 bases, and 3 bases had no gene match. Germline assignment: CDR1 LNHDA and CDR2 SQIVND (reference sequence).

The chain joins TRBV24-1 to TRBJ2-7; 9 bases fit TRBD1. The CDR3 length is 13 residues. Germline CDR1 reads KGHDR; CDR2 reads SFDVKD. J gave up 3 bases and V 5 bases, and 1 base lay outside the gene matches. CDR3: CATSGDRDYEQYF. CDR3 nucleotides: TGTGCCACCAGTGGGGACAGGGACTACGAGCAGTACTTC.

The table lists this clonotype with many counts. The chain has TRBV3-1 and TRBJ2-2, with a possible D match to TRBD1 (5 bases). This CDR3 contains 15 residues. Trimming left V 3 bases short and J 6 bases short, with 14 bases between. CDR1 LGHDT and CDR2 YNNKEL come from the germline V gene (reference sequence). The DNA for the CDR3 is TGTGCCAGCAGCCACTCACAGGCTCGAGCCGGGGAGCTGTTTTTT. Encoded protein: CASSHSQARAGELFF.

The rearrangement links TRBV6-5 to TRBJ2-3, with TRBD2 matching over 7 bases. The CDR3 totals 16 residues. Germline loops: CDR1 MNHEY, CDR2 SVGAGI. V trimming: 0 bases; J trimming: 0 bases; junction bases outside the gene matches: 3. This chain's CDR3 is CASSYSGGFSTDTQYF. CDR3 bases: TGTGCCAGCAGTTACTCGGGGGGGTTCAGCACAGATACGCAGTATTTT.

The table lists this clonotype with many counts. The genes are TRBV11-2 and TRBJ1-3; no reliable D call. Trimming removed 5 bases from V and 2 bases from J, with 7 bases in between. The CDR3 has 13 residues. CDR1 is SGHAT and CDR2 is FQNNGV in the germline V gene. In DNA, the CDR3 is TGTGCCAGCAGCCCCATGACTGGAAACACCATATATTTT. Protein sequence: CASSPMTGNTIYF.